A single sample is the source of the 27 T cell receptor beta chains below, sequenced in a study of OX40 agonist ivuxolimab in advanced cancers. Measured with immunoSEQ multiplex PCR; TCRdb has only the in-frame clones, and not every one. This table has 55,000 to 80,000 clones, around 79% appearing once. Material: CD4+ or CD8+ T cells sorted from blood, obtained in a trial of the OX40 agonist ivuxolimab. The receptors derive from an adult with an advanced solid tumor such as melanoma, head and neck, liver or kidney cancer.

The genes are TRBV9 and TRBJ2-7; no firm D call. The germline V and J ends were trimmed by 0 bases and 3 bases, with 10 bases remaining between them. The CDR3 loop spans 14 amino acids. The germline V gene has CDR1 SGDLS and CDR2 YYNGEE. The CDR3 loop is CASSVAPESYEQYF. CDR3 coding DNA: TGTGCCAGCAGCGTAGCTCCGGAAAGCTACGAGCAGTACTTC.

The CDR3 nucleotides read TGTGCCAGCAGGGCTAGCGGGGCCGAAGAGACCCAGTACTTC. It encodes CASRASGAEETQYF. The chain has TRBV6-5 and TRBJ2-5; TRBD2 matches at 9 bases. There are 14 residues in the CDR3. CDR1 and CDR2 (germline): MNHEY, SVGAGI. The V and J ends lost 6 bases and 3 bases, in that order; junction bases with no gene match: 5.

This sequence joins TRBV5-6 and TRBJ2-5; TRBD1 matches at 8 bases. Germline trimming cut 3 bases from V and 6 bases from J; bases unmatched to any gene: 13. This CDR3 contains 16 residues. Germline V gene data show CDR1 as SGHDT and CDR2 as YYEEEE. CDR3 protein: CASSYGMAQGGQTQYF. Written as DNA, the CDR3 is TGTGCCAGCAGCTACGGGATGGCACAGGGGGGACAGACCCAGTACTTC. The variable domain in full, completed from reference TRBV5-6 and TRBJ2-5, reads DAGVTQSPTHLIKTRGQQVTLRCSPKSGHDTVSWYQQALGQGPQFIFQYYEEEERQRGNFPDRFSGHQFPNYSSELNVNALLLGDSALYLCASSYGMAQGGQTQYFGPGTRLLVL.

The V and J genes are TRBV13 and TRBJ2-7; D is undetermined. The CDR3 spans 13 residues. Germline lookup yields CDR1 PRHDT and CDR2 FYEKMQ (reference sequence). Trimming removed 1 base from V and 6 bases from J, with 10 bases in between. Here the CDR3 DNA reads TGTGCCAGCAGCTTAGATGCCGGGCGCGAGCAGTACTTC. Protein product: CASSLDAGREQYF. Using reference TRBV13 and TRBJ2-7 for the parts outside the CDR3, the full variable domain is AAGVIQSPRHLIKEKRETATLKCYPIPRHDTVYWYQQGPGQDPQFLISFYEKMQSDKGSIPDRFSAQQFSDYHSELNMSSLELGDSALYFCASSLDAGREQYFGPGTRLTVT.

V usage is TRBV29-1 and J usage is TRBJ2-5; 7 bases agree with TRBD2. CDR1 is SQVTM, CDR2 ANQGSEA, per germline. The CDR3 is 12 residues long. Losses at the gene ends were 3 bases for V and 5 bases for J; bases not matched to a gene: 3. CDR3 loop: CSVERESETQYF. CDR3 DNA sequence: TGCAGCGTTGAGCGGGAGTCGGAGACCCAGTACTTC.

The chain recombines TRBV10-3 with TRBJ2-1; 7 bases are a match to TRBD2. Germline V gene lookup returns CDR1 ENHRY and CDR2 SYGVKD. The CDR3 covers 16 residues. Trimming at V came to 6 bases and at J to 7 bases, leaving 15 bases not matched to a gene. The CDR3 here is CAIRSVGAGVGNEQFF. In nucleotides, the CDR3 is TGTGCCATCAGGTCCGTTGGGGCGGGAGTCGGGAATGAGCAGTTCTTC.

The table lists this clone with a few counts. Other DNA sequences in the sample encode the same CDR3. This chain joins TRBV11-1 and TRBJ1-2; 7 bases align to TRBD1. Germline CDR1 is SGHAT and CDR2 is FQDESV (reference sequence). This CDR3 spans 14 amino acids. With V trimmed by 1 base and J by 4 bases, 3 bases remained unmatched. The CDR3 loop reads CASSLGTGAYGYTF. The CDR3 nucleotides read TGTGCCAGCAGCTTAGGAACAGGGGCCTATGGCTACACCTTC.

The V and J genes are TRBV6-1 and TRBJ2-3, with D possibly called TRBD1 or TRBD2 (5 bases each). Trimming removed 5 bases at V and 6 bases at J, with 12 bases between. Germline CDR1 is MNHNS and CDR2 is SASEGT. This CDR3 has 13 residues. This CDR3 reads CASSRDPGDTQYF. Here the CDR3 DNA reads TGTGCCAGCAGTCGGGACCCCGGGGATACGCAGTATTTT.

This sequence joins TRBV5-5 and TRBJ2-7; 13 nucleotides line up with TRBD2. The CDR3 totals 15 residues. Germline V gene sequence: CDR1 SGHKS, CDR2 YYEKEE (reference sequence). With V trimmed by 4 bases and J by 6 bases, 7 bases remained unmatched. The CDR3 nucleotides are TGTGCCAGCAGCCAGACCGGGACTAGCGGGATCGAGCAGTACTTC. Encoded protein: CASSQTGTSGIEQYF.

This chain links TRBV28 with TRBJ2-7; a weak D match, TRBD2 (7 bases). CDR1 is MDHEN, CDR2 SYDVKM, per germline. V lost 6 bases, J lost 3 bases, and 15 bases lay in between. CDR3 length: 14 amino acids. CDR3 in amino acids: CASSTRGAFYEQYV. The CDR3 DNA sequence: TGTGCCAGCAGCACCCGGGGGGCCTTCTACGAGCAGTACGTC.

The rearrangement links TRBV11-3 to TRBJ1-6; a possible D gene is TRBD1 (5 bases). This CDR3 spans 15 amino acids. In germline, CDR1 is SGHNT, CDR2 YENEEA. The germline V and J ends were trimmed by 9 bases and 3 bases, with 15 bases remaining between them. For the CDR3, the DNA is TGTGCCAGGGCGACAGTGCCCGACTATAATTCACCCCTCCACTTT. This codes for CARATVPDYNSPLHF. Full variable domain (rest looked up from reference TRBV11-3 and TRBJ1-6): EAGVVQSPRYKIIEKKQPVAFWCNPISGHNTLYWYLQNLGQGPELLIRYENEEAVDDSQLPKDRFSAERLKGVDSTLKIQPAELGDSAVYLCARATVPDYNSPLHFGNGTRLTVT.

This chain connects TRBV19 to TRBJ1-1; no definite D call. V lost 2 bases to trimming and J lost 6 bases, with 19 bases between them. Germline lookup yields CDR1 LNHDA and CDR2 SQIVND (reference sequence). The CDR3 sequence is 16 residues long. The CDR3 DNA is TGTGCCAGTAGTATAACGGGCGGCATTAGGCGCTCTGAAGCTTTCTTT. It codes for CASSITGGIRRSEAFF.

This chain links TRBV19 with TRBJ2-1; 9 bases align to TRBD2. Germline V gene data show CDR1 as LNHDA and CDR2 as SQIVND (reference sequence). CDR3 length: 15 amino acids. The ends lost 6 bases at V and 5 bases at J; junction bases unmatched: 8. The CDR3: CASRRGGAENNEQFF. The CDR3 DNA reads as TGTGCCAGTAGGCGCGGGGGGGCAGAAAACAATGAGCAGTTCTTC.

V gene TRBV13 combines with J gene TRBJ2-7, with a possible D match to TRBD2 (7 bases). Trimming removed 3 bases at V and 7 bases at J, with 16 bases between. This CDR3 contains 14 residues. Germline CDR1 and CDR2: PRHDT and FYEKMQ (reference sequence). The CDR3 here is CASSLKGGAGEQYV. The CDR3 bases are TGTGCCAGCAGCTTGAAAGGGGGGGCAGGGGAGCAGTACGTC.

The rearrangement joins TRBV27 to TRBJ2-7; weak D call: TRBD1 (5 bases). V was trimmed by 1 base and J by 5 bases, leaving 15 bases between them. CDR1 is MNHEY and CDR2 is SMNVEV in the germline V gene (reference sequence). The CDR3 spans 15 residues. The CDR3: CASSLYGQGLHEQYF. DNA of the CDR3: TGTGCCAGCAGTTTATACGGGCAGGGTCTCCACGAGCAGTACTTC.

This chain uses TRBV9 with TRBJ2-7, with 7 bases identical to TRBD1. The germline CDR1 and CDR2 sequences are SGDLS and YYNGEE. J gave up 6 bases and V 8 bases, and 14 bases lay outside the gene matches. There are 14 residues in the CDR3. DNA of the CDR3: TGTGCCAGTACGCCGGGACAGTCTTCCGTCGAGCAGTACTTC. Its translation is CASTPGQSSVEQYF.

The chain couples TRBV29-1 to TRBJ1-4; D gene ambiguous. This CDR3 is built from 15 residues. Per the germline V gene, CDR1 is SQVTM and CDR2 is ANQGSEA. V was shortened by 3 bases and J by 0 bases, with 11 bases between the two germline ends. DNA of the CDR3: TGCAGCGTTGACCACCTGGCAGCAACTAATGAAAAACTGTTTTTT. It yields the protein CSVDHLAATNEKLFF.

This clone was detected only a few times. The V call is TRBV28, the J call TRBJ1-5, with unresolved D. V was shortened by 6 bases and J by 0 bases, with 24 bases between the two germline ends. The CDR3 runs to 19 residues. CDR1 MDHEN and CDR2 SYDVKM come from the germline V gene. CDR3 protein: CASSPPLRARRYSNQPQHF. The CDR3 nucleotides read TGTGCCAGCAGCCCACCCCTCCGTGCACGGCGATATAGCAATCAGCCCCAGCATTTT. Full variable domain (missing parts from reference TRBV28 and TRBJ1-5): DVKVTQSSRYLVKRTGEKVFLECVQDMDHENMFWYRQDPGLGLRLIYFSYDVKMKEKGDIPEGYSVSREKKERFSLILESASTNQTSMYLCASSPPLRARRYSNQPQHFGDGTRLSIL.

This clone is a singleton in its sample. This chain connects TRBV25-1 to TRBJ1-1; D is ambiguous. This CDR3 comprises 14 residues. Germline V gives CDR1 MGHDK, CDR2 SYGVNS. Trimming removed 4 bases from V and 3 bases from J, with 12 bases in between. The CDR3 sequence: CASSAARTYTEAFF. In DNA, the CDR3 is TGTGCCAGCAGTGCGGCGAGAACGTACACTGAAGCTTTCTTT.

This chain's CDR3 is CASSLAGQALQEQYF. CDR3 nucleotides: TGCGCCAGCAGCTTGGCCGGCCAGGCCCTACAGGAGCAGTACTTC. V is TRBV5-1 and J is TRBJ2-7, with D uncertain. The CDR3 runs to 15 residues. In germline, CDR1 is SGHRS, CDR2 YFSETQ. The V gene lost 0 bases and the J gene lost 7 bases, with 17 bases spanning the gap.

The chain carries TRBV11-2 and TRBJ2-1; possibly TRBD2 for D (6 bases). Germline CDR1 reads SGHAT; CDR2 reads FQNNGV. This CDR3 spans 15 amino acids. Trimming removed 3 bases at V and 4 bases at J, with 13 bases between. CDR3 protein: CASSFRSGTYNEQFF. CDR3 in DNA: TGTGCCAGCAGCTTTCGTTCTGGGACTTACAATGAGCAGTTCTTC.

The CDR3 DNA is TGTGCCAGCAGCTTAGGTCTTCGCGAGACAGGGAACGGCTACACCTTC. It translates to CASSLGLRETGNGYTF. The V and J genes are TRBV7-9 and TRBJ1-2, with 7 bases matching TRBD1. There are 16 residues in the CDR3. V was clipped by 1 base and J by 8 bases; unmatched bases: 13. Germline V gene sequence: CDR1 SEHNR, CDR2 FQNEAQ (reference sequence). The full variable domain, rest sourced from reference TRBV7-9 and TRBJ1-2, is DTGVSQNPRHKITKRGQNVTFRCDPISEHNRLYWYRQTLGQGPEFLTYFQNEAQLEKSRLLSDRFSAERPKGSFSTLEIQRTEQGDSAMYLCASSLGLRETGNGYTFGSGTRLTVV.

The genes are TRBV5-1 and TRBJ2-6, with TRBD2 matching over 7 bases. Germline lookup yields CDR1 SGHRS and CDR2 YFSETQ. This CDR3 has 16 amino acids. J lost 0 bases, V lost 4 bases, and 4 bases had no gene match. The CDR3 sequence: CASSAREVSGANVLTF. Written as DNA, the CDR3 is TGCGCCAGCAGCGCTCGGGAGGTCTCTGGGGCCAACGTCCTGACTTTC.

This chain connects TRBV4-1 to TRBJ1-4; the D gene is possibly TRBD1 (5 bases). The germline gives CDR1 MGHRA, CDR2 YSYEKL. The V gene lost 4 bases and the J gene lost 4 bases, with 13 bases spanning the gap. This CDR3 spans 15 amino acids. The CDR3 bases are TGCGCCAGCAGCCGCTCAGGGAGGGGTAATGAAAAACTGTTTTTT. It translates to CASSRSGRGNEKLFF.

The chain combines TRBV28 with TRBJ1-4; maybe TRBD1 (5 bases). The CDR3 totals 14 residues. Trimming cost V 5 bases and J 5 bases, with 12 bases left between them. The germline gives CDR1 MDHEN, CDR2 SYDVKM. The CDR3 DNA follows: TGTGCCAGCAGTCCAGGGACGCCGAATGAAAAACTGTTTTTT. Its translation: CASSPGTPNEKLFF. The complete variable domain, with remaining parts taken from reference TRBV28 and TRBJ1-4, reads DVKVTQSSRYLVKRTGEKVFLECVQDMDHENMFWYRQDPGLGLRLIYFSYDVKMKEKGDIPEGYSVSREKKERFSLILESASTNQTSMYLCASSPGTPNEKLFFGSGTQLSVL.

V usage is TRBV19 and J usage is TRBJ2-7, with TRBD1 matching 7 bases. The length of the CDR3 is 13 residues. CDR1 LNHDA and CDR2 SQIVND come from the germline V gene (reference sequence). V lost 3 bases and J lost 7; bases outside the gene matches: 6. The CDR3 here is CASSIATGREQYV. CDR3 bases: TGTGCCAGTAGTATCGCGACAGGGCGTGAGCAGTACGTC.

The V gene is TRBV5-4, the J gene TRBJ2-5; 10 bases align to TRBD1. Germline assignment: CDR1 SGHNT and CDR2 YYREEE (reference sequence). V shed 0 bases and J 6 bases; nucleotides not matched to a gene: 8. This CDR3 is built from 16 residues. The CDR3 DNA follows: TGTGCCAGCAGCTTGGCCTATGGGACAGGGGATAAGACCCAGTACTTC. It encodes CASSLAYGTGDKTQYF. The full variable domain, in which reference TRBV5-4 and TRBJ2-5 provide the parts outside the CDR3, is ETGVTQSPTHLIKTRGQQVTLRCSSQSGHNTVSWYQQALGQGPQFIFQYYREEENGRGNFPPRFSGLQFPNYSSELNVNALELDDSALYLCASSLAYGTGDKTQYFGPGTRLLVL.